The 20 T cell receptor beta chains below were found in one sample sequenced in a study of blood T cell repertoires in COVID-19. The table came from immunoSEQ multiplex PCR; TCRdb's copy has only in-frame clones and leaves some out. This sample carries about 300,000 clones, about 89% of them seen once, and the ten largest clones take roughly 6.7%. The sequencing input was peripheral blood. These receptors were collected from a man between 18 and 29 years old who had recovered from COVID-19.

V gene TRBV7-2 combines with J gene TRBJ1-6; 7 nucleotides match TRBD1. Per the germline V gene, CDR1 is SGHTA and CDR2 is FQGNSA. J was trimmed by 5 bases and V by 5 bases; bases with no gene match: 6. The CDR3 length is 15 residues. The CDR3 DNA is TGTGCCAGCAGCCCAACAGGGGCGGATAATTCACCCCTCCACTTT. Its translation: CASSPTGADNSPLHF.

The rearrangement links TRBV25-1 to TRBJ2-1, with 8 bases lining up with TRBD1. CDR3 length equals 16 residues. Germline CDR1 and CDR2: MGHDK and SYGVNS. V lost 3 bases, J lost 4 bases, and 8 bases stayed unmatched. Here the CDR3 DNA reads TGTGCCAGCAGTGATTTTGACAGGGGATTTTACAATGAGCAGTTCTTC. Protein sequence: CASSDFDRGFYNEQFF.

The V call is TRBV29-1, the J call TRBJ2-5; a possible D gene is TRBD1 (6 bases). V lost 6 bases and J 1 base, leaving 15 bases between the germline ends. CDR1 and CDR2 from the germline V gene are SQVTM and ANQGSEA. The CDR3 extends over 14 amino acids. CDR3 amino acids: CSVERGGPQETQYF. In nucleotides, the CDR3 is TGCAGCGTCGAGCGTGGGGGCCCCCAAGAGACCCAGTACTTC. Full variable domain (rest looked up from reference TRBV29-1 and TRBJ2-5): SAVISQKPSRDICQRGTSLTIQCQVDSQVTMMFWYRQQPGQSLTLIATANQGSEATYESGFVIDKFPISRPNLTFSTLTVSNMSPEDSSIYLCSVERGGPQETQYFGPGTRLLVL.

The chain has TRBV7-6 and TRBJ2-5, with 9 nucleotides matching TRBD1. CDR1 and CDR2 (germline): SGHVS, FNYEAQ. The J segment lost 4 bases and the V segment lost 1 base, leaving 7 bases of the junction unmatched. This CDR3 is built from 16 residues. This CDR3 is CASSLGDRVMTETQYF. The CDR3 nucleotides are TGTGCCAGCAGCTTAGGGGACAGGGTAATGACAGAGACCCAGTACTTC. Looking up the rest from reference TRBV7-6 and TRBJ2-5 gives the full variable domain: GAGVSQSPRYKVTKRGQDVALRCDPISGHVSLYWYRQALGQGPEFLTYFNYEAQQDKSGLPNDRFSAERPEGSISTLTIQRTEQRDSAMYRCASSLGDRVMTETQYFGPGTRLLVL.

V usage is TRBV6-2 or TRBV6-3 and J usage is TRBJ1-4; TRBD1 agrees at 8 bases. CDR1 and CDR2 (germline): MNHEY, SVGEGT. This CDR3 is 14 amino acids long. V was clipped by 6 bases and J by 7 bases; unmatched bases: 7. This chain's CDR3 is CASSLRGPPEKLFF. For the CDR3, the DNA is TGTGCCAGCAGCCTCAGGGGGCCACCTGAAAAACTGTTTTTT.

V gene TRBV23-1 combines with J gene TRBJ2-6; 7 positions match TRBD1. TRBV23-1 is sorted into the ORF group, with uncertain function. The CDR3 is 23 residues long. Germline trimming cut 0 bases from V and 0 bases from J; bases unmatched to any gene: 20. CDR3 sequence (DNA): TGCGCCAGCAGTCAATCAGGACAGGCACCACCTAGGGAACCGGCCTCTGGGGCCAACGTCCTGACTTTC. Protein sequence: CASSQSGQAPPREPASGANVLTF.

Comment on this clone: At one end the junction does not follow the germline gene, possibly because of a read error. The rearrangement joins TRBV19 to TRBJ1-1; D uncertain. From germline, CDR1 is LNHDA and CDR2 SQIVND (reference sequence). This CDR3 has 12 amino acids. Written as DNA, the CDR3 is TGTGCTAGTAGGACGGGGAACACTGAAGCTTTCTTT. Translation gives CASRTGNTEAFF.

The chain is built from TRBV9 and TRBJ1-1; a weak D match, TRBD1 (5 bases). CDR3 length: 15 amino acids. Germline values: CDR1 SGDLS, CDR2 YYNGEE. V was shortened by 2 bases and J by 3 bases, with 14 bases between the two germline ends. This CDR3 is CASSVGHIGDTEAFF. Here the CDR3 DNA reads TGTGCCAGCAGCGTTGGACACATTGGGGACACTGAAGCTTTCTTT.

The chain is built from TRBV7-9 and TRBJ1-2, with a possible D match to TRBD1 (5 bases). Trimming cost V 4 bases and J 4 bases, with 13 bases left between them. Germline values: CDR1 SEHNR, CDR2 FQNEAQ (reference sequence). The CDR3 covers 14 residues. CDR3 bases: TGTGCCAGCAGCTACGACAGCGATTTCTATGGCTACACCTTC. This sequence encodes CASSYDSDFYGYTF.

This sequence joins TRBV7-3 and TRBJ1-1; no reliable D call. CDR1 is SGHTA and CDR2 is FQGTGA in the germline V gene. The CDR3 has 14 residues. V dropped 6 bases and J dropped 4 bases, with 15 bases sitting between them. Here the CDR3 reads CASRVSPGSTEAFF. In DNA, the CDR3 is TGTGCCAGCAGGGTGTCCCCCGGGAGCACTGAAGCTTTCTTT.

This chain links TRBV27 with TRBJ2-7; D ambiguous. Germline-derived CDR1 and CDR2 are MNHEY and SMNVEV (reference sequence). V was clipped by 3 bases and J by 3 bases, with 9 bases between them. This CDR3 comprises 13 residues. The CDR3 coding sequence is TGTGCCAGCAGTTTTAAGCGCAACTACGAGCAGTACTTC. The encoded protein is CASSFKRNYEQYF.

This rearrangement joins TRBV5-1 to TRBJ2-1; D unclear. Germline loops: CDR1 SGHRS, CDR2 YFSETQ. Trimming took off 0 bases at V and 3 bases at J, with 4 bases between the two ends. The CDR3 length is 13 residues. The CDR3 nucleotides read TGCGCCAGCAGCTTGGCGCGCTACAATGAGCAGTTCTTC. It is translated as CASSLARYNEQFF.

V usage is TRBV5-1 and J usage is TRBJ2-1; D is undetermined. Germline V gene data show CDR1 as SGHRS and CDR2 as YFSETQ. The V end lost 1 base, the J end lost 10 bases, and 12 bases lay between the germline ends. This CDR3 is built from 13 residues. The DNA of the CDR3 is TGCGCCAGCAGCTTGAACCCGAGCCGCGAGCAGTTCTTC. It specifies CASSLNPSREQFF. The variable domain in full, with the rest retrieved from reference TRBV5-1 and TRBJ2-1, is KAGVTQTPRYLIKTRGQQVTLSCSPISGHRSVSWYQQTPGQGLQFLFEYFSETQRNKGNFPGRFSGRQFSNSRSEMNVSTLELGDSALYLCASSLNPSREQFFGPGTRLTVL.

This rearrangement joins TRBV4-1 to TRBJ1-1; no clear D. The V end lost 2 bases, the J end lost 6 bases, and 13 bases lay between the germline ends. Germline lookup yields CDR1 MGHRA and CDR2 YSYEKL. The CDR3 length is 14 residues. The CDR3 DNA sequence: TGCGCCAGCAGCCAATATGGAGGGTCCCCTGAAGCTTTCTTT. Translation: CASSQYGGSPEAFF.

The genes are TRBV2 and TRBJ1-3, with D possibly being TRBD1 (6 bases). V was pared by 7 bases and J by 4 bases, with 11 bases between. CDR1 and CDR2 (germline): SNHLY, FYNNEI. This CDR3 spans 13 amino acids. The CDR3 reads CASNQGFGNTIYF. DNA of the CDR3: TGTGCCAGCAATCAGGGGTTCGGAAACACCATATATTTT.

The CDR3 DNA reads TGTGCCAGCAGCCTGACTAGCTGGATGCTTTCAGATACGCAGTATTTT. Translation gives CASSLTSWMLSDTQYF. The chain employs TRBV7-9 and TRBJ2-3; 7 nucleotides align to TRBD2. The CDR3 is 16 amino acids. Trimming took 5 bases from V and 4 from J; bases not matched to a gene: 12. Germline loops: CDR1 SEHNR, CDR2 FQNEAQ (reference sequence).

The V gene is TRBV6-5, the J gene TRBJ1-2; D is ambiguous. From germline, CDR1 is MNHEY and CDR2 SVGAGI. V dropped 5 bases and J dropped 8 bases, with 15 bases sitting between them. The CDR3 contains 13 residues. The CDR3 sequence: CASSNGGAGGYTF. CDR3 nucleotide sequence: TGTGCCAGCAGTAATGGCGGTGCGGGCGGCTACACCTTC.

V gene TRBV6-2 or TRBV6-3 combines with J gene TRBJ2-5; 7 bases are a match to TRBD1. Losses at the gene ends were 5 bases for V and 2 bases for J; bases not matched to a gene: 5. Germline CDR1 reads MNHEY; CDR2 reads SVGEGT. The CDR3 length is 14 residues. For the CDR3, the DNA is TGTGCCAGCAGTCACGACAGGGTTCAAGAGACCCAGTACTTC. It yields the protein CASSHDRVQETQYF.

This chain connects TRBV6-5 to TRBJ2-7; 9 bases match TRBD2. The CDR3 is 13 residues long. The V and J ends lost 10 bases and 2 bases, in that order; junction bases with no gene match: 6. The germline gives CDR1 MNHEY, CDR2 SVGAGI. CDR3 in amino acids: CATSASGTYEQYF. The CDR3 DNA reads TGTGCCACCTCCGCTAGCGGGACCTACGAGCAGTACTTC.

In DNA, the CDR3 is TGTGCCAGCATGGGCCGAGGTCGGGACAGGGGCGGAAATGAAAAACTGTTTTTT. Protein sequence: CASMGRGRDRGGNEKLFF. The V gene is TRBV2, the J gene TRBJ1-4; TRBD1 matches 10 bases. J gave up 5 bases and V 7 bases, and 16 bases lay outside the gene matches. CDR1 and CDR2 (germline): SNHLY, FYNNEI. The length of the CDR3 is 18 residues. The whole variable domain, filled in from reference TRBV2 and TRBJ1-4, reads EPEVTQTPSHQVTQMGQEVILRCVPISNHLYFYWYRQILGQKVEFLVSFYNNEISEKSEIFDDQFSVERPDGSNFTLKIRSTKLEDSAMYFCASMGRGRDRGGNEKLFFGSGTQLSVL.